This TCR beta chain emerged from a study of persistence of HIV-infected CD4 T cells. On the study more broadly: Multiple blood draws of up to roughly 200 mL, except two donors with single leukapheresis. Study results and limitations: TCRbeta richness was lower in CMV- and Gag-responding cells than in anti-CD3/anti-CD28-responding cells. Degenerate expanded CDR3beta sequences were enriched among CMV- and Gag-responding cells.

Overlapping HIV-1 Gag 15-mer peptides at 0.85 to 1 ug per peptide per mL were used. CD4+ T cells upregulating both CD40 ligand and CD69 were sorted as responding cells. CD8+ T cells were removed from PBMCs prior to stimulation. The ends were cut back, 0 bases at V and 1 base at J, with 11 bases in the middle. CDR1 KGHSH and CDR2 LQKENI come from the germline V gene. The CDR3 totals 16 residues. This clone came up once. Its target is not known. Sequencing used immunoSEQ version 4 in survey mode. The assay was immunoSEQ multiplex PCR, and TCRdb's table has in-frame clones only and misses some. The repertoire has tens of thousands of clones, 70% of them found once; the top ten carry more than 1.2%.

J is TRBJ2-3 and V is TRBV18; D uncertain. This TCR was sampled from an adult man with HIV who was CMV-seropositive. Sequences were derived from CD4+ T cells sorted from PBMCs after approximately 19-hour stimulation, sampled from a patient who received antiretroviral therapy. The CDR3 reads CASSPPEKGRTDTQYF. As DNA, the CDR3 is TGTGCCAGCTCACCACCGGAAAAGGGCCGCACAGATACGCAGTATTTT. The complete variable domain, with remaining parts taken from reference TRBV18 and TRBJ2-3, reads NAGVMQNPRHLVRRRGQEARLRCSPMKGHSHVYWYRQLPEEGLKFMVYLQKENIIDESGMPKERFSAEFPKEGPSILRIQQVVRGDSAAYFCASSPPEKGRTDTQYFGPGTRLTVL.